Sequencing of this T cell receptor beta chain was carried out in a study of shared T cell receptors in the human thymus. Using immunoSEQ multiplex PCR, the repertoire was profiled, and TCRdb retains in-frame clones only, with some absent. Of about 660,000 clones listed, 88% are singletons. The germline V and J ends were trimmed by 3 bases and 2 bases, with 7 bases remaining between them. The CDR3 loop spans 13 amino acids. Germline V lookup: CDR1 SGHDN, CDR2 FVKESK. These sequences were also reported in another study, on human thymus T cells. According to that study: Infants served as donors; they were healthy and Finnish and were having corrective surgery for congenital heart defects. Corrective heart surgery yielded the resections from which the thymus tissue came. It looked as if thymic and blood repertoires used V and J genes in a biased way. Thymic repertoires of unrelated individuals were reported in related research to overlap highly.

The sample was thymocytes. The chain recombines TRBV14 with TRBJ2-5; the D gene is possibly TRBD2 (5 bases). The TCR was taken from a boy younger than two with a congenital heart defect. The CDR3 protein is CASSQWEQETQYF. The CDR3 region has the DNA TGTGCCAGCAGCCAGTGGGAGCAAGAGACCCAGTACTTC.